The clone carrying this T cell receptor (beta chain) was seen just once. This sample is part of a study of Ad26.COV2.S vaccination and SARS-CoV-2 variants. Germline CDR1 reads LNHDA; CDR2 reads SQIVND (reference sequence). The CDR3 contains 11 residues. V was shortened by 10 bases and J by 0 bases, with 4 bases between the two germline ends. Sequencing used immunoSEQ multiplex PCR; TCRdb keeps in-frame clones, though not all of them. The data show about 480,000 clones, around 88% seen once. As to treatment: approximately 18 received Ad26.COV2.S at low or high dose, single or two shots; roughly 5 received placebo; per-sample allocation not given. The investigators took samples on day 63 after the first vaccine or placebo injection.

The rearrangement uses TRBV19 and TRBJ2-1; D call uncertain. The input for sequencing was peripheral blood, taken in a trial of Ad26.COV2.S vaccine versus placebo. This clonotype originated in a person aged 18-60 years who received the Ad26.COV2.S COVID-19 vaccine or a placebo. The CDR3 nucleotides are TGTGCCACCCTCTCCTACAATGAGCAGTTCTTC. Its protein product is CATLSYNEQFF.